This T cell receptor (beta chain) was observed in a study of shared clonotypes between healthy human individuals. Whole-study context: Sampling drew on donors who were two women and three men aged 18 to 49. Findings of the study overall: Naive subsets typically showed greater estimated richness than memory subsets.

In replicate PCRs of sorted subsets, about 220 ng DNA, approximately 32,000 T cell genomes, was used. In the original analysis: Junction-only sequences without quality scores were provided by ImmunoSEQ, so filtering was different. The assay was immunoSEQ multiplex PCR, and TCRdb's table has in-frame clones only and misses some. V and J calls and clone size follow that table, whereas D and trimming were derived from the DNA. The table includes about 2.3 million clones, 90% to 95% detected once. As to this clone: The antigen is not known.

Trimming took off 5 bases at V and 2 bases at J, with 10 bases between the two ends. The CDR3 has 13 amino acids. Germline values: CDR1 SGHAT, CDR2 FQNNGV. The source is a young man in good health. Some clones in this sample may be carry-over from other donors' samples. This chain joins TRBV11-2 and TRBJ2-7; TRBD1 is a possible D gene (6 bases). Sequencing input: naive CD4+ T cells from PBMCs. Noted subset: CD45RA+ positively selected. The DNA of the CDR3 is TGTGCCAGCAGCAAGGACAGTACCTACGAGCAGTACTTC. Protein product: CASSKDSTYEQYF.